Below, 32 T cell receptor beta chains from the same sample are listed, as sequenced in a study of T-cell memory formation after mild COVID-19 (dated by TCRdb to the early 2020s). The library was made by 5' RACE. Sequencing was performed on an Illumina NovaSeq 6000. Through fastp at Q25 and MiXCR, TCRdb rebuilt clones from the public reads, retaining in-frame beta chains. For every CDR3 protein sequence, its rows merge into one entry that carries the most common genes and DNA. Recorded for this sample are 100,000 to 120,000 distinct CDR3 sequences; about 20% of them occurred a single time. Of the sample, about 42% is held by the ten largest clones. The sequenced sample consisted of PBMCs or a T cell subset sorted from them (not recorded which). Receptors originate from a man younger than 35 who had mild COVID-19 (a few samples of this study predate the infection). The sample titles of this study are shuffled in the database, so cell type and time point are left out; the donor was told from shared clones.

This clonotype was seen a few times. The chain uses TRBV12-3 or TRBV12-4 and TRBJ1-5; TRBD1 might be the D (5 bases). The CDR3 runs 12 residues. V lost 8 bases, J lost 1 base, and 6 bases lay in between. The CDR3 sequence is CASEGSNQPQHF. In nucleotides, the CDR3 is TGTGCCAGCGAGGGGAGCAATCAGCCCCAGCATTTT.

This clonotype was counted between two and nine times. This chain joins TRBV3-1 and TRBJ2-1; possibly TRBD1 or TRBD2 for D (6 bases each). V lost 6 bases, J lost 3 bases, and 12 bases lay in between. The CDR3 contains 14 residues. Germline CDR1 and CDR2: LGHDT and YNNKEL (reference sequence). The CDR3 sequence is CASSQRGDYNEQFF. CDR3 nucleotides: TGTGCCAGCAGTCAAAGGGGGGACTACAATGAGCAGTTCTTC.

This clonotype was detected only a few times. CDR3 sequence: CASSRTEWDGYTF. CDR3 DNA: TGTGCCAGCAGTAGGACTGAGTGGGATGGCTACACCTTC. V is TRBV12-3 or TRBV12-4 and J is TRBJ1-2; D not resolved. V gave up 5 bases and J gave up 6 bases, with 13 bases separating them. The CDR3 loop spans 13 amino acids.

The J gene is TRBJ2-4, the V gene TRBV5-1; 7 nucleotides agree with TRBD1. The CDR3 has 14 amino acids. From germline, CDR1 is SGHRS and CDR2 YFSETQ. The V and J ends lost 4 bases and 3 bases, in that order; junction bases with no gene match: 4. The CDR3 sequence is CASSRGGDKNIQYF. The CDR3 nucleotides are TGCGCCAGCAGCCGAGGGGGCGACAAAAACATTCAGTACTTC.

This clonotype was seen at least ten times. The rearrangement joins TRBV7-9 to TRBJ2-7, with D tentatively TRBD2 (6 bases). The CDR3 is 16 amino acids. The V gene's germline CDR1 is SEHNR and CDR2 FQNEAQ (reference sequence). The V gene lost 5 bases and the J gene lost 5 bases, with 22 bases spanning the gap. The CDR3 loop reads CASSDTSRDNRDEQYV. The CDR3 DNA follows: TGTGCCAGCAGCGATACTAGCCGAGACAATCGAGACGAGCAGTACGTC.

Only a few counts were recorded for this clonotype. The chain joins TRBV27 to TRBJ2-1; maybe TRBD2 (6 bases). This CDR3 contains 13 residues. Trimming shortened V by 6 bases and J by 9 bases, and 15 bases separated the two germline ends. Germline assignment: CDR1 MNHEY and CDR2 SMNVEV (reference sequence). CDR3 DNA sequence: TGTGCCAGCAGCGCGGGGCTCATAGGTGAGCAGTTCTTC. Protein: CASSAGLIGEQFF.

This chain links TRBV7-8 with TRBJ1-2, with no clear D. The CDR3 consists of 13 residues. CDR1 is SGHVS, CDR2 FQNEAQ, per germline. Trimming removed 5 bases from V and 3 bases from J, with 10 bases in between. CDR3 region: CASSPEGDYGYTF. The CDR3 DNA follows: TGTGCCAGCAGCCCCGAGGGTGACTATGGCTACACCTTC.

The CDR3 loop reads CASSLERTSGAYEQYF. CDR3 sequence (DNA): TGTGCCAGCAGCCTGGAGAGGACTAGCGGCGCCTACGAGCAGTACTTC. The V gene is TRBV7-9, the J gene TRBJ2-7; 10 nucleotides agree with TRBD2. CDR3 size: 16 residues. The germline CDR1 and CDR2 sequences are SEHNR and FQNEAQ (reference sequence). Trimming cost V 5 bases and J 2 bases; bases outside gene matches: 9. Drawing the rest from reference TRBV7-9 and TRBJ2-7, the complete variable domain is DTGVSQNPRHKITKRGQNVTFRCDPISEHNRLYWYRQTLGQGPEFLTYFQNEAQLEKSRLLSDRFSAERPKGSFSTLEIQRTEQGDSAMYLCASSLERTSGAYEQYFGPGTRLTVT.

This chain uses TRBV7-2 with TRBJ1-5, with a weak D call TRBD1 (5 bases). The CDR3 contains 14 residues. V shed 5 bases and J shed 1 base, with 9 bases lying between them. From germline, CDR1 is SGHTA and CDR2 FQGNSA. CDR3 sequence reads: CASSPGGSNQPQHF. Written as DNA, the CDR3 is TGTGCCAGCAGCCCTGGGGGAAGCAATCAGCCCCAGCATTTT.

The chain recombines TRBV5-6 with TRBJ2-3, with a possible D match to TRBD2 (7 bases). CDR1 and CDR2 (germline): SGHDT, YYEEEE. The V and J ends lost 4 bases and 6 bases respectively, with 24 bases between them. The CDR3 is 17 amino acids. In DNA, the CDR3 is TGTGCCAGCAGCCCTCTGCAAGGGGGGGGGTCCCCCGATACGCAGTATTTT. It encodes CASSPLQGGGSPDTQYF.

V is TRBV7-2 and J is TRBJ1-1; D remains unclear. The V end was cut by 1 base, the J end by 11 bases, with 11 bases between. The CDR3 extends over 12 amino acids. CDR1 is SGHTA and CDR2 is FQGNSA in the germline V gene. The CDR3 DNA reads TGTGCCAGCAGCTTAGGCGGATTTGACGCTTTCTTT. This translates into CASSLGGFDAFF.

This clonotype was seen only a few times. The chain recombines TRBV30 with TRBJ2-3; 8 bases match TRBD1. Germline V gene lookup returns CDR1 GTSNPN and CDR2 SVGIG (reference sequence). J gave up 6 bases and V 2 bases, and 10 bases lay outside the gene matches. This CDR3 region has 15 residues. CDR3 residues: CAWSPLAGGADTQYF. The CDR3 DNA sequence: TGTGCCTGGAGTCCCCTCGCAGGGGGCGCGGATACGCAGTATTTT.

The V call is TRBV6-2 or TRBV6-3, the J call TRBJ2-1, with D perhaps matching TRBD2 (6 bases). The CDR3 loop spans 15 amino acids. Between the trimmed V and J ends, which lost 2 bases and 4 bases, there was a span of 12 bases. Germline lookup yields CDR1 MNHEY and CDR2 SVGEGT. CDR3 nucleotide sequence: TGTGCCAGCAGTTACGGAGGGGCCCAATACAATGAGCAGTTCTTC. Its protein product is CASSYGGAQYNEQFF.

On this clonotype itself: Compared with germline, one end of the junction differs, possibly owing to a read error. The V and J genes are TRBV20-1 and TRBJ2-5, with D perhaps matching TRBD1 (6 bases). The CDR3 length is 14 residues. CDR1 DFQATT and CDR2 SNEGSKA come from the germline V gene (reference sequence). In nucleotides, the CDR3 is TGCGGTGCTAGGAGTCAGGGGTTGAGGGAGACCCAGTACTTC. This translates into CGARSQGLRETQYF.

The genes are TRBV7-9 and TRBJ2-2; TRBD1 aligns across 7 bases. After removal of 3 bases from V and 6 bases from J, the junction contained 7 bases not matched to a gene. Germline V gene sequence: CDR1 SEHNR, CDR2 FQNEAQ (reference sequence). The CDR3 has 15 amino acids. The CDR3 loop is CASSLVRQGPGELFF. In DNA, the CDR3 is TGTGCCAGCAGCTTGGTCCGACAGGGCCCCGGGGAGCTGTTTTTT. Supplemented by reference TRBV7-9 and TRBJ2-2, the full variable domain reads DTGVSQNPRHKITKRGQNVTFRCDPISEHNRLYWYRQTLGQGPEFLTYFQNEAQLEKSRLLSDRFSAERPKGSFSTLEIQRTEQGDSAMYLCASSLVRQGPGELFFGEGSRLTVL.

This chain uses TRBV7-9 with TRBJ2-3; a possible D gene is TRBD2 (5 bases). Trimming took 5 bases from V and 2 from J, leaving 23 bases between them. In germline, CDR1 is SEHNR, CDR2 FQNEAQ (reference sequence). The CDR3 is 18 amino acids. DNA of the CDR3: TGTGCCAGCAGCCCCCCAGAGCCCTCTAGCAGGTCCACAGATACGCAGTATTTT. It codes for CASSPPEPSSRSTDTQYF. Combining the CDR3 with reference TRBV7-9 and TRBJ2-3 gives the whole variable domain DTGVSQNPRHKITKRGQNVTFRCDPISEHNRLYWYRQTLGQGPEFLTYFQNEAQLEKSRLLSDRFSAERPKGSFSTLEIQRTEQGDSAMYLCASSPPEPSSRSTDTQYFGPGTRLTVL.

The chain links TRBV5-1 to TRBJ2-3, with a possible D match to TRBD2 (6 bases). CDR1 SGHRS and CDR2 YFSETQ come from the germline V gene. The CDR3 contains 14 residues. Trimming cost V 10 bases and J 2 bases, with 17 bases left between them. As DNA, the CDR3 is TGCGCCTCAGTCGGGAGCCCTTACACAGATACGCAGTATTTT. Translation gives CASVGSPYTDTQYF.

This chain links TRBV6-6 with TRBJ1-5; possible D gene TRBD1, 6 bases. Trimming removed 0 bases from V and 3 bases from J, with 12 bases in between. Germline V gives CDR1 MNHNY, CDR2 SVGAGI (reference sequence). This CDR3 has 16 amino acids. The CDR3, as DNA: TGTGCCAGCAGTTACTCTTGGGACACTTACAATCAGCCCCAGCATTTT. It encodes CASSYSWDTYNQPQHF.

The V gene is TRBV6-5, the J gene TRBJ1-1; a possible D gene is TRBD1 (5 bases). The germline CDR1 and CDR2 sequences are MNHEY and SVGAGI. CDR3 size: 13 residues. Trimming pared 4 bases from V and 3 bases from J, leaving 9 bases between. CDR3 coding DNA: TGTGCCAGCAGTTCACAGGTTTACACTGAAGCTTTCTTT. This translates into CASSSQVYTEAFF.

This clonotype has a handful of counts. The V gene is TRBV4-2, the J gene TRBJ1-2; D unresolved. CDR1 is LGHNA and CDR2 is YNFKEQ in the germline V gene. The CDR3 sequence is 11 residues long. V was pared by 1 base and J by 8 bases, with 5 bases between. The CDR3 here is CASSQGRGYTF. Written as DNA, the CDR3 is TGTGCCAGCAGCCAAGGGCGAGGCTACACCTTC.

The table lists this clonotype with a few counts. This rearrangement joins TRBV7-9 to TRBJ2-7; 12 bases align to TRBD2. Germline V CDR1 and CDR2: SEHNR, FQNEAQ (reference sequence). The V gene end was trimmed by 5 bases and the J gene end by 6 bases; junction bases not matched to a gene: 11. The CDR3 contains 16 residues. The chain's CDR3 is CASSARDLAGGIEQYF. CDR3 nucleotides: TGTGCCAGCAGCGCCCGGGATCTAGCGGGGGGGATCGAGCAGTACTTC.

This clonotype has only a few counts. The chain joins TRBV9 to TRBJ1-2, with 7 nucleotides matching TRBD1. The CDR3 contains 14 residues. V shed 4 bases and J 5 bases; nucleotides not matched to a gene: 8. CDR1 is SGDLS and CDR2 is YYNGEE in the germline V gene. Written as DNA, the CDR3 is TGTGCCAGCAGCTACCGGGACAGCAGTTATGGCTACACCTTC. Translating it yields CASSYRDSSYGYTF.

This sequence joins TRBV28 and TRBJ2-1; D may correspond to TRBD1 or TRBD2 (5 bases each). The CDR3 has 14 amino acids. Looked up from germline, CDR1 is MDHEN and CDR2 is SYDVKM. The V gene lost 7 bases and the J gene lost 5 bases, with 15 bases spanning the gap. CDR3 bases: TGTGCCAGCACGTACTCGGGACCCCACAATGAGCAGTTCTTC. Translated, it gives CASTYSGPHNEQFF.

This chain joins TRBV28 and TRBJ2-5; 8 bases map to TRBD1. Per germline, CDR1 MDHEN and CDR2 SYDVKM. The CDR3 has 15 residues. Unmatched junction bases numbered 4, after V lost 1 base and J lost 3 bases. CDR3 nucleotides: TGTGCCAGCAGTTTATCAGGGGGCGAAAAAGAGACCCAGTACTTC. It yields the protein CASSLSGGEKETQYF.

By frequency in the sample, this clonotype is medium-sized. The chain carries TRBV20-1 and TRBJ2-1; weak D call: TRBD2 (5 bases). There are 14 residues in the CDR3. From germline, CDR1 is DFQATT and CDR2 SNEGSKA (reference sequence). Trimming left V 1 base short and J 5 bases short, with 12 bases between. The CDR3 spells CSARGLRANNEQFF. CDR3 sequence (DNA): TGCAGTGCTAGAGGATTGCGGGCTAACAATGAGCAGTTCTTC.

This clonotype occurred a few times. The rearrangement uses TRBV5-1 and TRBJ1-2; 11 nucleotides agree with TRBD1. This CDR3 is built from 15 residues. Germline CDR1 and CDR2: SGHRS and YFSETQ. After removal of 0 bases from V and 8 bases from J, the junction contained 6 bases not matched to a gene. CDR3 sequence reads: CASSLDRDRGRGYTF. The CDR3 nucleotides are TGCGCCAGCAGCTTGGATCGGGACAGGGGGAGAGGCTACACCTTC.

The chain uses TRBV7-9 and TRBJ2-3, with unresolved D. The germline V gene encodes CDR1 SEHNR and CDR2 FQNEAQ (reference sequence). The CDR3 is 16 residues long. V lost 5 bases and J lost 2, with 17 bases in between. In DNA form, the CDR3 reads TGTGCCAGCAGCATTAGTGAGTTCACACACACAGATACGCAGTATTTT. Amino acids: CASSISEFTHTDTQYF. Drawing the rest from reference TRBV7-9 and TRBJ2-3, the complete variable domain is DTGVSQNPRHKITKRGQNVTFRCDPISEHNRLYWYRQTLGQGPEFLTYFQNEAQLEKSRLLSDRFSAERPKGSFSTLEIQRTEQGDSAMYLCASSISEFTHTDTQYFGPGTRLTVL.

V gene TRBV9 combines with J gene TRBJ1-2; D gene unclear. This CDR3 contains 12 residues. Germline V gene data show CDR1 as SGDLS and CDR2 as YYNGEE. V lost 4 bases and J lost 2, with 6 bases in between. The CDR3, as DNA: TGTGCCAGCAGCCCCTCGAACTATGGCTACACCTTC. Amino acid sequence: CASSPSNYGYTF.

On this clonotype: A much larger clone lies a single base off, so this may be a read error. The chain recombines TRBV4-1 with TRBJ2-7, with 9 bases lining up with TRBD1. The V gene end was trimmed by 5 bases and the J gene end by 3 bases; junction bases not matched to a gene: 5. CDR3 length: 14 amino acids. Germline CDR1 reads MGHRA; CDR2 reads YSYEKL. The CDR3 DNA reads as TGCGCCAGCAGCGAGGGGACAGGGTACTACGAGCAGTACTTC. Amino acids: CASSEGTGYYEQYF.

This chain joins TRBV5-1 and TRBJ2-7; 9 bases agree with TRBD1. The CDR3 is 15 residues long. V trimming: 4 bases; J trimming: 0 bases; junction bases outside the gene matches: 5. Germline V gene sequence: CDR1 SGHRS, CDR2 YFSETQ. CDR3 DNA sequence: TGCGCCAGCAGCGCGGGACAGGGATCCTCCTACGAGCAGTACGTC. Translating it yields CASSAGQGSSYEQYV.

The chain uses TRBV2 and TRBJ2-1; 7 bases align to TRBD1. This CDR3 spans 13 amino acids. The germline V gene encodes CDR1 SNHLY and CDR2 FYNNEI. Written as DNA, the CDR3 is TGTGCTTTTCAGGACAGGAGCCGCAATGAGCAGTTCTTC. Its protein product is CAFQDRSRNEQFF.

This clonotype was found a few times. The CDR3 here is CASSHSDRARNTIYF. The CDR3 DNA follows: TGTGCCAGCAGCCACAGCGACAGGGCCAGAAACACCATATATTTT. The chain combines TRBV7-9 with TRBJ1-3, with 7 bases aligning to TRBD1. CDR1 is SEHNR, CDR2 FQNEAQ, per germline (reference sequence). There are 15 residues in the CDR3. V gave up 5 bases and J gave up 5 bases; unmatched junction bases: 9.